The 22 T cell receptor beta chains presented below share a single source sample, sequenced in a study of blood T cell repertoires in COVID-19 (dated by TCRdb to between 2020 and 2021). Library generation was performed with the immunoSEQ multiplex PCR assay. As stored in TCRdb, this immuneACCESS dataset retains in-frame rearrangements with V and J assigned. A fraction of the clones does not appear; measured against another copy, unresolved V genes explain less than half of the discrepancy, and the remainder lacks a known reason. In this sample the table shows about 240,000 clones, roughly 82% of which occur a single time. The ten most abundant clones make up about 4.8% of the sample. The specimen sequenced was peripheral blood. The receptors here all came from a woman in her 70s with acute or convalescent COVID-19.

This sequence joins TRBV18 and TRBJ1-1, with TRBD1 as a possible D gene (6 bases). Per the germline V gene, CDR1 is KGHSH and CDR2 is LQKENI. The CDR3 length is 16 residues. The ends were cut back, 5 bases at V and 5 bases at J, with 21 bases in the middle. The CDR3 reads CASSTTGQNLPTEAFF. The CDR3 bases are TGTGCCAGCTCAACGACAGGACAGAATCTTCCAACTGAAGCTTTCTTT.

This clone showed up just once. The chain links TRBV5-1 to TRBJ1-5, with D possibly TRBD1 on 5 matching bases. This CDR3 has 15 amino acids. Germline V gives CDR1 SGHRS, CDR2 YFSETQ. Trimming pared 0 bases from V and 0 bases from J, leaving 7 bases between. This CDR3 is CASSLEGFSNQPQHF. CDR3 coding DNA: TGCGCCAGCAGCTTGGAGGGGTTTAGCAATCAGCCCCAGCATTTT.

The genes are TRBV10-3 and TRBJ1-1; D gene ambiguous. V was shortened by 11 bases and J by 2 bases, with 15 bases between the two germline ends. From germline, CDR1 is ENHRY and CDR2 SYGVKD. The CDR3 runs to 13 residues. DNA for the CDR3: TGTGCCGCCTGGAGTGGTTTCAACACTGAAGCTTTCTTT. Amino acid sequence: CAAWSGFNTEAFF.

The J gene is TRBJ1-4, the V gene TRBV4-1; D is possibly TRBD1 (6 bases). The germline V and J ends were trimmed by 4 bases and 7 bases, with 22 bases remaining between them. The CDR3 has 17 residues. Germline-derived CDR1 and CDR2 are MGHRA and YSYEKL. The DNA of the CDR3 is TGCGCCAGCAGCCGAGCCGGGACACCTAGAGGGGGTGAAAAACTGTTTTTT. Translation gives CASSRAGTPRGGEKLFF.

This clone was counted between two and nine times. This sequence joins TRBV5-1 and TRBJ1-1; D gene uncertain. Germline assignment: CDR1 SGHRS and CDR2 YFSETQ. Trimming took 0 bases from V and 1 from J, leaving 10 bases between them. CDR3 length: 15 residues. The CDR3: CASSLEVGANTEAFF. DNA of the CDR3: TGCGCCAGCAGCTTGGAAGTAGGAGCGAACACTGAAGCTTTCTTT.

The chain links TRBV10-1 to TRBJ1-4, with D tentatively TRBD1 (6 bases). Looked up from germline, CDR1 is WNHNN and CDR2 is SYGVQD (reference sequence). The CDR3 runs to 14 residues. V was shortened by 10 bases and J by 3 bases, with 15 bases between the two germline ends. The CDR3 spells CATSPDSSNEKLFF. In DNA, the CDR3 is TGCGCCACCTCTCCGGACAGCTCTAATGAAAAACTGTTTTTT.

The table lists this clone with a few counts. The chain joins TRBV7-2 to TRBJ2-5, with 9 bases lining up with TRBD2. The V and J ends lost 4 bases and 5 bases, in that order; junction bases with no gene match: 14. This CDR3 has 17 amino acids. Looked up from germline, CDR1 is SGHTA and CDR2 is FQGNSA. As DNA, the CDR3 is TGTGCCAGCAGCTCCTTCGGAAGCGGGGGGCCGATGGAGACCCAGTACTTC. The encoded protein is CASSSFGSGGPMETQYF.

In DNA, the CDR3 is TGTGCCATTCAGAGGGGGAGCCGGGACAGGGGGTGTGGCTACACCTTC. Protein sequence: CAIQRGSRDRGCGYTF. This chain uses TRBV6-4 with TRBJ1-2; 11 bases fit TRBD1. This CDR3 spans 16 amino acids. Germline CDR1 MRHNA, CDR2 SNTAGT. The V and J ends lost 10 bases and 7 bases, in that order; junction bases with no gene match: 17.

This clone appeared once. The V gene is TRBV30, the J gene TRBJ2-5; 8 bases map to TRBD1. Germline V CDR1 and CDR2: GTSNPN, SVGIG (reference sequence). This CDR3 spans 17 amino acids. V dropped 0 bases and J dropped 5; count of bases not matched to a gene: 14. Here the CDR3 reads CAWSVFPPGGFLETQYF. CDR3 in DNA: TGTGCCTGGAGTGTATTCCCGCCAGGGGGCTTTTTGGAGACCCAGTACTTC.

This sequence joins TRBV6-2 or TRBV6-3 and TRBJ2-1, with 11 bases that match TRBD2. From germline, CDR1 is MNHEY and CDR2 SVGEGT. The ends lost 5 bases at V and 7 bases at J; junction bases unmatched: 10. The CDR3 has 16 residues. The CDR3 sequence is CASSRNLAGGGNEQFF. The CDR3 DNA follows: TGTGCCAGCAGTCGAAACCTAGCGGGGGGTGGTAATGAGCAGTTCTTC.

V is TRBV4-3 and J is TRBJ1-5, with a tentative D call TRBD1 (6 bases). The V gene's germline CDR1 is LGHNA and CDR2 YSLEER. The CDR3 sequence is 19 residues long. Trimming shortened V by 0 bases and J by 0 bases, and 18 bases separated the two germline ends. The CDR3 region is CASSQDAGSGEFSNQPQHF. CDR3 DNA: TGCGCCAGCAGCCAAGACGCAGGGTCAGGGGAGTTTAGCAATCAGCCCCAGCATTTT.

The chain combines TRBV2 with TRBJ2-7, with 7 nucleotides matching TRBD2. This CDR3 is built from 14 residues. V lost 3 bases and J lost 6; bases outside the gene matches: 8. Germline-derived CDR1 and CDR2 are SNHLY and FYNNEI. The CDR3 sequence: CASSELGTMGEQYF. In DNA form, the CDR3 reads TGTGCCAGCAGTGAGTTAGGGACTATGGGCGAGCAGTACTTC.

V and J are TRBV19 and TRBJ2-1, with D perhaps TRBD2 (7 bases). The length of the CDR3 is 16 residues. Per the germline V gene, CDR1 is LNHDA and CDR2 is SQIVND (reference sequence). The V end lost 3 bases, the J end lost 2 bases, and 14 bases lay between the germline ends. The DNA of the CDR3 is TGTGCCAGTAGTATCGTAGGGGGGGCACCCTACAATGAGCAGTTCTTC. It codes for CASSIVGGAPYNEQFF.

This chain joins TRBV3-1 (or the pseudogene TRBV3-2) and TRBJ2-5; D is unresolved. The CDR3 extends over 14 amino acids. CDR1 and CDR2 (germline): LGHDT, YNNKEL (reference sequence). Trimming shortened V by 2 bases and J by 1 base, and 8 bases separated the two germline ends. The CDR3 loop reads CASSQRSTQETQYF. CDR3 DNA sequence: TGTGCCAGCAGCCAACGCAGTACCCAAGAGACCCAGTACTTC.

This sequence joins TRBV5-4 and TRBJ2-3; D perhaps matches TRBD2 (6 bases). V lost 0 bases to trimming and J lost 1 base, with 12 bases between them. The CDR3 spans 16 residues. Germline assignment: CDR1 SGHNT and CDR2 YYREEE (reference sequence). CDR3 sequence: CASSLGLGAGTDTQYF. The DNA for the CDR3 is TGTGCCAGCAGCTTGGGACTAGGGGCAGGCACAGATACGCAGTATTTT.

This clone has just one count. In nucleotides, the CDR3 is TGTGCCAGCAGCTCCGGACAGGGGGGCTCCTACAATGAGCAGTTCTTC. It yields the protein CASSSGQGGSYNEQFF. J is TRBJ2-1 and V is TRBV6-2 or TRBV6-3; 10 nucleotides match TRBD1. CDR3 length: 16 residues. The junction had 5 bases not matched to a gene; V was cut back by 6 bases and J by 0 bases. CDR1 and CDR2 from the germline V gene are MNHEY and SVGEGT.

The rearrangement joins TRBV6-6 to TRBJ2-2; D possibly corresponds to TRBD2 (6 bases). The CDR3 spans 16 residues. CDR1 and CDR2 from the germline V gene are MNHNY and SVGAGI (reference sequence). The V end was cut by 7 bases, the J end by 4 bases, with 19 bases between. In DNA form, the CDR3 reads TGTGCCAGCACCCCCCTGGCGGGGTCGGGCACCGGGGAGCTGTTTTTT. Its translation is CASTPLAGSGTGELFF.

This clone occurred many times. This chain joins TRBV18 and TRBJ1-4; D possibly corresponds to TRBD1 (5 bases). This CDR3 contains 14 residues. Germline values: CDR1 KGHSH, CDR2 LQKENI. V gave up 4 bases and J gave up 10 bases, with 16 bases separating them. CDR3 bases: TGTGCCAGCTCACTAAGCCAGGGAAAAGTAAAACTGTTTTTT. Encoded protein: CASSLSQGKVKLFF. Looking up the rest from reference TRBV18 and TRBJ1-4 gives the full variable domain: NAGVMQNPRHLVRRRGQEARLRCSPMKGHSHVYWYRQLPEEGLKFMVYLQKENIIDESGMPKERFSAEFPKEGPSILRIQQVVRGDSAAYFCASSLSQGKVKLFFGSGTQLSVL.

The J gene is TRBJ2-2, the V gene TRBV4-2; TRBD2 aligns across 11 bases. With 0 bases clipped from V and 4 bases from J, the junction kept 19 bases outside the gene matches. Germline V gives CDR1 LGHNA, CDR2 YNFKEQ. The CDR3 runs to 22 residues. The CDR3 spells CASSQEEASGGRPRYGTGELFF. The CDR3 bases are TGTGCCAGCAGCCAAGAAGAGGCTAGCGGGGGGCGTCCCCGTTACGGCACCGGGGAGCTGTTTTTT.

This chain connects TRBV30 to TRBJ1-2; D gene unclear. The V gene lost 3 bases and the J gene lost 7 bases, with 12 bases spanning the gap. The germline V gene encodes CDR1 GTSNPN and CDR2 SVGIG (reference sequence). There are 12 residues in the CDR3. For the CDR3, the DNA is TGTGCCTGGAGAATGCCAGGTGGTGGCTACACCTTC. Its protein is CAWRMPGGGYTF.

This clone came up a few times. This chain joins TRBV18 and TRBJ1-2; 7 positions agree with TRBD1. The CDR3 covers 15 residues. The V segment lost 5 bases and the J segment 2 bases; nucleotides outside the gene matches: 8. Germline V lookup: CDR1 KGHSH, CDR2 LQKENI. The chain's CDR3 is CASSSGTASNYGYTF. CDR3 bases: TGTGCCAGCTCATCGGGGACAGCCTCCAACTATGGCTACACCTTC.

In its sample, this clone was seen once. The chain joins TRBV6-5 to TRBJ2-1; 11 bases match TRBD2. V lost 4 bases, J lost 6 bases, and 5 bases stayed unmatched. Germline V gene lookup returns CDR1 MNHEY and CDR2 SVGAGI. The CDR3 extends over 15 amino acids. The CDR3 DNA reads as TGTGCCAGCAGTTTGACTAGCGGGGTGTTCAATGAGCAGTTCTTC. It yields the protein CASSLTSGVFNEQFF.